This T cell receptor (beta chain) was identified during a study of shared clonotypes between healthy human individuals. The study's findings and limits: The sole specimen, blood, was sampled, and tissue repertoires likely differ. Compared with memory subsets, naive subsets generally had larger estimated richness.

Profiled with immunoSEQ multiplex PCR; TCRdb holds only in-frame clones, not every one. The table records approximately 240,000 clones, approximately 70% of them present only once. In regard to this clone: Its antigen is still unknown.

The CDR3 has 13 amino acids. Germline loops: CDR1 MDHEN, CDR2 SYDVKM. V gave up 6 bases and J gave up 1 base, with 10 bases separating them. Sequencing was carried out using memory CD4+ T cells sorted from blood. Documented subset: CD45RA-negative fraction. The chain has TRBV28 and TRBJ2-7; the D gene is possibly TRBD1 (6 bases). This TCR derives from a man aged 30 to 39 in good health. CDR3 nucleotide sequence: TGTGCCAGCAGGGCAGGGGCGTCCTACGAGCAGTACTTC. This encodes CASRAGASYEQYF. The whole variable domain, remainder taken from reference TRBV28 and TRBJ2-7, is DVKVTQSSRYLVKRTGEKVFLECVQDMDHENMFWYRQDPGLGLRLIYFSYDVKMKEKGDIPEGYSVSREKKERFSLILESASTNQTSMYLCASRAGASYEQYFGPGTRLTVT.